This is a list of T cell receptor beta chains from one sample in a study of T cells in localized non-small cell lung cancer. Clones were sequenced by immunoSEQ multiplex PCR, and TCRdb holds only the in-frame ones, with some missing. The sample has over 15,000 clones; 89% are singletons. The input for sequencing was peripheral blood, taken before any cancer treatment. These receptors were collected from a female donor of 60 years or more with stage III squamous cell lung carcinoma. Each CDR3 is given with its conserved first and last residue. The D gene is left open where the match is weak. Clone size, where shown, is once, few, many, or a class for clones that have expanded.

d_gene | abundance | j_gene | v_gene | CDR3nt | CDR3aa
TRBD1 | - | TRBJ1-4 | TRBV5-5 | TGTGCCAGCAGCTCCCCGGGACAGGCAAATGAAAAACTGTTTTTT | CASSSPGQANEKLFF
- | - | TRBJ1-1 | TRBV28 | TGTGCCAGCAGTTCACCCCAGGACAGAAAATCCAAAGCTTTCTTT | CASSSPQDRKSKAFF
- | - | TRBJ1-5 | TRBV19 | TGTGCCAGTACCCACCGGAGTGAGAATCAGCCCCAGCATTTT | CASTHRSENQPQHF
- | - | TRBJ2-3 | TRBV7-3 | TGTGCCAGCAGCCCCGACGGAAGCACAGATACGCAGTATTTT | CASSPDGSTDTQYF
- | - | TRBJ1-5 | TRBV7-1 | TGTGCCAGCAGCTTCAGCAGTCACAATCAGCCCCAGCATTTT | CASSFSSHNQPQHF
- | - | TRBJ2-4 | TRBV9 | TGTGCCAGCAGCTTGGGGGGGCAAACCACAACCAAAAACATTCAGTACTTC | CASSLGGQTTTKNIQYF
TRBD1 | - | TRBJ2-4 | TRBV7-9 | TGTGCCAGCAGCTTGGGCGGACAGGGTCCCAAAAACATTCAGTACTTC | CASSLGGQGPKNIQYF
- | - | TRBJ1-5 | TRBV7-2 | TGTGCCAGCAGCTTCCGTTACAATCAGCCCCAGCATTTT | CASSFRYNQPQHF
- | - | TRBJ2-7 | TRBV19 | TGTGCCAGTAGTATAGGCGGAGCGGGACAGCCTTACGAGCAGTACTTC | CASSIGGAGQPYEQYF
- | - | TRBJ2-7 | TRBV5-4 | TGTGCCAGCAGCTTGTCCAGGGGGGCCTACGAGCAGTACTTC | CASSLSRGAYEQYF
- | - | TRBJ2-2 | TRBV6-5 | TGTGCCAGCAGTTACGGGGGCGCAGGGACCGGGGAGCTGTTTTTT | CASSYGGAGTGELFF
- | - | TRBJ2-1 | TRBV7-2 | TGTGCCAGCAGCTTAGGAGCAGAGGGAAACTTCAATGAGCAGTTCTTC | CASSLGAEGNFNEQFF
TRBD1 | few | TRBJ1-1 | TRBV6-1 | TGTGCCAGCAGCGAAAAGACAGGGGAGAACACTGAAGCTTTCTTT | CASSEKTGENTEAFF
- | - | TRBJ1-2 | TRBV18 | TGTGCCAGCTCACCACCTTCTCAAGGCCATGGCTACACCTTC | CASSPPSQGHGYTF
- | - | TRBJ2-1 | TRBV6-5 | TGTGCCAGCAGTAGGGACAATGAGCAGTTCTTC | CASSRDNEQFF
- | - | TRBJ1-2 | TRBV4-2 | TGTGCCAGCAGCCAATATCAGGGGATTACGGCTAACTATGGCTACACCTTC | CASSQYQGITANYGYTF
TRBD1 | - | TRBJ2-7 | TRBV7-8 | TGTGCCAGCAGCGTGGGACAGTTTTACGAGCAGTACTTC | CASSVGQFYEQYF
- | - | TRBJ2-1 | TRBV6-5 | TGTGCCAGCAGCCGGGGGGACAGGATCTACAATGAGCAGTTCTTC | CASSRGDRIYNEQFF
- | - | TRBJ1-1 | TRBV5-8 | TGTGCCAGCAGCTTGGACAGGGAGAGTGAAGCTTTCTTT | CASSLDRESEAFF
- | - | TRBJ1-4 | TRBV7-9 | TGTGCCAGCAGCCCGGGGGCGATTAATGAAAAACTGTTTTTT | CASSPGAINEKLFF
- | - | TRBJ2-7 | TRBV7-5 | TGTGCCAGAAGCTCACCGATAACAGGGGAAAACGAGCAGTACTTC | CARSSPITGENEQYF
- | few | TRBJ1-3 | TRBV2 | TGTGCCACCACCGCAGGCATTCGAAACACCATATATTTT | CATTAGIRNTIYF
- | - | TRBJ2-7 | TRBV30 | TGTGCCTGGAGTGCCTCCCCTCGGGGGAACTACGAGCAGTACTTC | CAWSASPRGNYEQYF
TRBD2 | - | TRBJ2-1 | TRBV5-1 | TGCGCCAGCAGCTTGAGGACTAGCGGGGGGGCCGTCTACGGCAATGAGCAGTTCTTC | CASSLRTSGGAVYGNEQFF
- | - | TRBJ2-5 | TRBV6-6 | TGTGCCAGCAGTTACAAGCAGGGAGGGGGGGAAGAGACCCAGTACTTC | CASSYKQGGGEETQYF
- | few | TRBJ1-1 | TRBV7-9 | TGTGCCAGCAGCACCACCTATGCCCTGAACACTGAAGCTTTCTTT | CASSTTYALNTEAFF
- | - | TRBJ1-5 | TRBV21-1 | TGTGCCAGCACCGTCCCGATGCATCGCACGGGGCAGCCCCAGCATTTT | CASTVPMHRTGQPQHF
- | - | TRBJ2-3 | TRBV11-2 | TGTGCCAGCAGCTTAGGTCCAGGGGAGGGCACAGATACGCAGTATTTT | CASSLGPGEGTDTQYF
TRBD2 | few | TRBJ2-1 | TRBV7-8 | TGTGCCAGCAGCTTGGGGACTAGCGGGAGGTTGGGGTACAATGAGCAGTTCTTC | CASSLGTSGRLGYNEQFF
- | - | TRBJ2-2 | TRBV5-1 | TGCGCCAGCAGTGCGGGGACCACCGGGGAGCTGTTTTTT | CASSAGTTGELFF
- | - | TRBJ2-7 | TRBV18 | TGTGCCAGCTCCCTGGTTGGTGGTTCCGCCGAATCCTACGAGCAGTACTTC | CASSLVGGSAESYEQYF
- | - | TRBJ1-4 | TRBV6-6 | TGTGCCAGCAGTAACGGACACTCGTCGGAAAAACTGTTTTTT | CASSNGHSSEKLFF
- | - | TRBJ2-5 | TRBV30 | TGTGCCTGGGTGGACAGCTCCCAAGAGACCCAGTACTTC | CAWVDSSQETQYF
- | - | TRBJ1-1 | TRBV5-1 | TGCGCCAGCAGCTTAGCGGGGGCACAACTGAACACTGAAGCTTTCTTT | CASSLAGAQLNTEAFF
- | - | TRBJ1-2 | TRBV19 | TGTGCCAGTAGTACAGCGAGAGGGGCGCGGGGCTACACCTTC | CASSTARGARGYTF
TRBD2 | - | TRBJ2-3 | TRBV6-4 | TGTGCCAGCAGTCAAATAGCGGGAAGCACAGATACGCAGTATTTT | CASSQIAGSTDTQYF
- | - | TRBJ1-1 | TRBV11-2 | TGTGCCAGCAGCTTAATCTTTCGAGATAGAGAAGCTTTCTTT | CASSLIFRDREAFF
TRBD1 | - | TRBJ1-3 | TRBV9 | TGTGCCAGCAGCGTCGGGACAGGCGGGAACTCTGGAAACACCATATATTTT | CASSVGTGGNSGNTIYF